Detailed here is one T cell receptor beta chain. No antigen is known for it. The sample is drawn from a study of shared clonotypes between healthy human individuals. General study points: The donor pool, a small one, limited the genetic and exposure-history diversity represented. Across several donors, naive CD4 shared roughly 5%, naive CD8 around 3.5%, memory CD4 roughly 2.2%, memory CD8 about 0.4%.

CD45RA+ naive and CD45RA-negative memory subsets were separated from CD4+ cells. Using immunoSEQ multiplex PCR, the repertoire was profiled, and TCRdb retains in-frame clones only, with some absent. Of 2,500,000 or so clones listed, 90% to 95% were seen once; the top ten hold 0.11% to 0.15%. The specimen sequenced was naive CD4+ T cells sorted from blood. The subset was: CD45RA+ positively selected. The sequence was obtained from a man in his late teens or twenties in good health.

The CDR3 loop is CATSQDTSSYEQYF. CDR3 DNA sequence: TGTGCCACCAGCCAGGACACGAGCTCCTACGAGCAGTACTTC. The V call is TRBV15, the J call TRBJ2-7; possible D gene TRBD1, 5 bases. This CDR3 spans 14 amino acids. The germline CDR1 and CDR2 sequences are LNHNV and YYDKDF (reference sequence). Trimming stripped 5 bases from V and 0 bases from J, with 11 bases between.